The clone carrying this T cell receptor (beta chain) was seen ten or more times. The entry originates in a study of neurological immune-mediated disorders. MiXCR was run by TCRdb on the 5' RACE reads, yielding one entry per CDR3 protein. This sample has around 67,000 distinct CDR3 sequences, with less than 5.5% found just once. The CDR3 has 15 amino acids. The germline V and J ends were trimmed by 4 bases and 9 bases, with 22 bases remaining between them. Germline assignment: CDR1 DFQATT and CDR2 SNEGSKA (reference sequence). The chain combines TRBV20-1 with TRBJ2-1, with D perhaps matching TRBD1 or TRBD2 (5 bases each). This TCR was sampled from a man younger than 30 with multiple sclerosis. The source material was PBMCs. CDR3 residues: CSATLNRDVLGEQFF. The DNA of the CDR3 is TGCAGTGCTACTCTAAACCGGGACGTGTTGGGTGAGCAGTTCTTC.